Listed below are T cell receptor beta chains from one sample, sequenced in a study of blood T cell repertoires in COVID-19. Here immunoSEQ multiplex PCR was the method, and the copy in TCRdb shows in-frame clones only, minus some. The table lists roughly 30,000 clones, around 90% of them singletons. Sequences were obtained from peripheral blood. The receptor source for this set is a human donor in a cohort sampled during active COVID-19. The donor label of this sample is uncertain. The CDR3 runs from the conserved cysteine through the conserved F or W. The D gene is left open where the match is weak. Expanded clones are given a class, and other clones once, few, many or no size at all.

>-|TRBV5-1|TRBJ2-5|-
TGCGCCAGCAGCTTGGCCGTCGGGGGGCGGAAGACCCAGTACTTC
CASSLAVGGRKTQYF
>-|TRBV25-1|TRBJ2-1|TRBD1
TGTGCCAGCAGTGAATACCACAGGGGGCGTTCTGGGGAGCAGTTCTTC
CASSEYHRGRSGEQFF
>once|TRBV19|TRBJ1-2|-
TGTGCCAGTAGTATAGCCGGGTACTATGGCTACACCTTC
CASSIAGYYGYTF
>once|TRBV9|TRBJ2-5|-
TGTGCCAGCAGCGACGGAACGGCAGGGGCAGCACAAGAGACCCAGTACTTC
CASSDGTAGAAQETQYF
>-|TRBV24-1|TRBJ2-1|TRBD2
TGTGCCACCAGTGATTGGGGATCGCGGGGGGACAATGAGCAGTTCTTC
CATSDWGSRGDNEQFF
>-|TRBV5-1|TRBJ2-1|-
TGCGCCAGCAGCTTGCATAGCGAGTACAATGAGCAGTTCTTC
CASSLHSEYNEQFF
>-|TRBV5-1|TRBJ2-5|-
TGCGCCAGCAGCTTGGCCGACCCCGCGGGGACCCAGTACTTC
CASSLADPAGTQYF
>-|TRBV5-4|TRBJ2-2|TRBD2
TGTGCCAGCAGCTTGGGGCTAGCGGGGGTAACCGGGGAGCTGTTTTTT
CASSLGLAGVTGELFF
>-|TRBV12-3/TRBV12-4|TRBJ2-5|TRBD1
TGTGCCAGCAGCACGACAGGGGCAGAGACCCAGTACTTC
CASSTTGAETQYF
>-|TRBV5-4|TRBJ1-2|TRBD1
TGTGCCAGCAGCATCCAGGACAGGGCCCGGGGTCACTACACCTTC
CASSIQDRARGHYTF
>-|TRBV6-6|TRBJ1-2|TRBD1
TGTGCCAGCATTGACCGGGACAGGACCATCTATGGCTACACCTTC
CASIDRDRTIYGYTF
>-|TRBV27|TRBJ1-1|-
TGTGCCAGCAGTTTATTAACCAACAGGGTGGGCACTGAAGCTTTCTTT
CASSLLTNRVGTEAFF
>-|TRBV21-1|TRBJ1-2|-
TGTGCCAGCAGCTCCCGAGAAGGACAGGGAAGCTATGGCTACACCTTC
CASSSREGQGSYGYTF
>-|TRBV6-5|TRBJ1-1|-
TGTGCCAGCAGCCCCAGACACCGGACTGAAGCTTTCTTT
CASSPRHRTEAFF
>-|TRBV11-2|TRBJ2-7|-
TGTGCCAGCAGCTTAGGTGATTCGGGATACGAGCAGTACTTC
CASSLGDSGYEQYF
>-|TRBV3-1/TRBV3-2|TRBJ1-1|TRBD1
TGTGCCAGCAGCCTTTCTCCGGGACAGCGGAACACTGAAGCTTTCTTT
CASSLSPGQRNTEAFF
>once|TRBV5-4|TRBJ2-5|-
TGTGCCAGCAGCTTGGGATCGGGGGTGGAAGAGACCCAGTACTTC
CASSLGSGVEETQYF
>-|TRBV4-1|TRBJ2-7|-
TGCGCCAGCAGCCAAGCGGGGGACTCATACGAGCAGTACTTC
CASSQAGDSYEQYF
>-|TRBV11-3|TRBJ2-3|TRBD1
TGTGCCAGCGCCATCCAGGGGGCAGATACGCAGTATTTT
CASAIQGADTQYF
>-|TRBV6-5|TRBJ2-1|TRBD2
TGTGCCAGCAGTTACACTAGCGGGGTCTACAATGAGCAGTTCTTC
CASSYTSGVYNEQFF
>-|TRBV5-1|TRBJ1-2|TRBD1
TGCGCCAGCAGCTTGGAGACAGGGTCCTCCTATGGCTACACCTTC
CASSLETGSSYGYTF
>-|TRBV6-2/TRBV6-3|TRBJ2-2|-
TGTGCCAGCAGTTACCCAACACAGGGCTACACCGGGGAGCTGTTTTTT
CASSYPTQGYTGELFF
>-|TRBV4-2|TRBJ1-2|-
TGTGCCAGCAGCCAAGACCGGCGGCAGAACTATGGCTACACCTTC
CASSQDRRQNYGYTF
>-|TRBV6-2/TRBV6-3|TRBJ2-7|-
TGTGCCAGCAGCCAAGAGAGGGTTTTAGGGTACGAGCAGTACTTC
CASSQERVLGYEQYF
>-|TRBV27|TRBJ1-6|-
TGTGCCAGCAGTCCCCGGGGCGCGGGGGGCAGTGGTCCTAGCTCACCCCTCCACTTT
CASSPRGAGGSGPSSPLHF
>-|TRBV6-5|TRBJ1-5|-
TGTGCCAGCAGCCAAGGGGGGGTGGGCAATCAGCCCCAGCATTTT
CASSQGGVGNQPQHF
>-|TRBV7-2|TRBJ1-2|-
TGTGCCAGCAGCTCCGACCACAGGGCGGGCTATGGCTACACCTTC
CASSSDHRAGYGYTF
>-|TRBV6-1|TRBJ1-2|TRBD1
TGTGCCAGCAGTGAAGAAGTACAGGGGGCCTCCTATGGCTACACCTTC
CASSEEVQGASYGYTF
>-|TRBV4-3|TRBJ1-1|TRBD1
TGCGCCAGCAGCCAAATTCGGACAGGAACGAACACTGAAGCTTTCTTT
CASSQIRTGTNTEAFF
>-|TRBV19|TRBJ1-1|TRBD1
TGTGCCAGTACGGACAGGGGCGAGATTGACACTGAAGCTTTCTTT
CASTDRGEIDTEAFF
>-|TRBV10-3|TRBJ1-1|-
TGTGCCATCAGGTCAGACTTGAACACTGAAGCTTTCTTT
CAIRSDLNTEAFF
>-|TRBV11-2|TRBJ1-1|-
TGTGCCAGCAGCTTAGGACGCAGGGTAGAAGCTTTCTTT
CASSLGRRVEAFF
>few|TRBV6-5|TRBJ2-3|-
TGTGCCAGCAGCCGAAAACCCCGGGCAGATACGCAGTATTTT
CASSRKPRADTQYF
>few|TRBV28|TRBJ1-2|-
TGTGCCAGCAGTTACAGTGATGGCTACACCTTC
CASSYSDGYTF
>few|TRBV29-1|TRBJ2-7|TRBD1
TGCAGCGTTGGGAGGGGGACAGGGTCCTACGAGCAGTACTTC
CSVGRGTGSYEQYF
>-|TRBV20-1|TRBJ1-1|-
TGCAGTGCTAGTCGTGGCATGAACACTGAAGCTTTCTTT
CSASRGMNTEAFF
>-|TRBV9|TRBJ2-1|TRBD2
TGTGCCAGCAGCCCCCGGGGGGGGTCAGATCTTAGGAATGAGCAGTTCTTC
CASSPRGGSDLRNEQFF
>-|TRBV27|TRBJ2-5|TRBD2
TGTGCCAGCAGTTTTGGTAGCGGGGGGTCCTGGGAGACCCAGTACTTC
CASSFGSGGSWETQYF
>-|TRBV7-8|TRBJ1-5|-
TGTGCCAGCAGCCCACTCGGGGGAAGGAGCAATCAGCCCCAGCATTTT
CASSPLGGRSNQPQHF
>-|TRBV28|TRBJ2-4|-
TGTGCCAGCAGTGGAGCAGGGGCCAAAAACATTCAGTACTTC
CASSGAGAKNIQYF
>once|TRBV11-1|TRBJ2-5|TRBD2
TGTGCCAGCAGCTTAGTGGGCGGGGGGGCGAGAGAGACCCAGTACTTC
CASSLVGGGARETQYF
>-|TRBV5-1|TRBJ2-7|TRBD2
TGCGCCAGCCAAGGGACTAGCGGAGCTCGGGAGCAGTACTTC
CASQGTSGAREQYF
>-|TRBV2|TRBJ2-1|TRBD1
TGTGCCAGCAGTGAAGGAGGGGGCGGCTCCTACAATGAGCAGTTCTTC
CASSEGGGGSYNEQFF
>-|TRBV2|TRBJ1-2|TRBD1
TGTGCCAGCAGCGTCGGACAGGGATATGGCTACACCTTC
CASSVGQGYGYTF
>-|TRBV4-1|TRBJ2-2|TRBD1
TGCGCCAGCAGCCAAAGAGGGGGCACAGGCGGGCCCGGCACCGGGGAGCTGTTTTTT
CASSQRGGTGGPGTGELFF